These T cell receptor beta chains were read from a single sample in a study of CD8+CD57+ T cells in acquired aplastic anemia. TCRdb ran MiXCR on the reads and lists one entry per CDR3 protein. The table includes approximately 170,000 distinct CDR3 sequences, around 43% detected once. The material sequenced was sorted CD4+, CD8+, or CD8+CD57+ T cells (not recorded which) from PBMCs. All receptors derive from a human donor with aplastic anemia. Both conserved end residues are part of each CDR3. A D gene is named only where the DNA matches it firmly. Rows give clone size only sometimes, using once, few, many, or a class for an expanded clone.

TRBV4-2	TRBD2	NA	CASRPLVTSERSDTQCF
TRBV5-4	NA	NA	CASSLAGIQQYF
TRBV4-1	NA	few	CASSQLQGLGGNTEAFF
TRBV19	NA	NA	CATDNIIGDGYTF
TRBV10-3	NA	NA	CAIRGLYNEQFF
TRBV6-5	NA	many	CASSYMGGDGSPEAFF
TRBV19	NA	NA	CAWSGGGHGNTEAFF
TRBV5-1	TRBD2	NA	CAHPRGGTETQYF
TRBV3-1	TRBD1	few	CASSQDPGQVNTEAFF
TRBV9	NA	many	CASSVSGGEGTEAFF
TRBV2	TRBD1	NA	CASSEGQGGEKLFF
TRBV11-2	NA	many	CASSLGGGASGNTIYF
TRBV15	NA	few	CATSRGIDRTF
TRBV2	TRBD1	once	CASAGQGDGELFF
TRBV24-1	NA	NA	CATSDSGTSNQPQHF
TRBV6-4	NA	few	CASSEGSSAGELFF
TRBV19	NA	NA	CASSPGPVQETQYF
TRBV7-2	TRBD1	NA	CASSLQGGDTIYF
TRBV12-3/TRBV12-4	NA	many	CASMGSRYNSPLHF
TRBV7-7	NA	NA	CASSLHGGSEQYF
TRBV2	TRBD1	many	CASSDGTANTEAFF
TRBV9	NA	NA	CASSVTSGPWRGNEQFF
TRBV9	NA	NA	CASSVMPDPNYGYTF
TRBV29-1	TRBD1	NA	CSVENDRGGTEAFF
TRBV24-1	NA	medium-sized	CATETVYSPLHF
TRBV9	NA	NA	CASSPKGQGMYYGYTF
TRBV7-9	NA	NA	CASSMRTDTQHF
TRBV12-3/TRBV12-4	TRBD1	many	CASSFRGPTEAFF
TRBV10-3	TRBD1	NA	CAISGQGANEQFF
TRBV6-5	NA	few	CASNSRGGAAKNIQYF
TRBV5-5	NA	many	CASSFVLQGENEQFF
TRBV6-6	NA	many	CASSYLEGNQPQHF
TRBV4-2	TRBD2	many	CASSRVGAGESEQFF
TRBV7-8	NA	NA	CASSLAPYSYEQYF
TRBV11-3	TRBD2	NA	CASSVTSAMEQFF
TRBV7-3	NA	NA	CASSYAGSSGNQPQHF
TRBV29-1	NA	NA	CSVGGQVNQPQHF
TRBV5-5	NA	NA	CASSSGGINSPLHF
TRBV29-1	NA	NA	CSVIRDIISDTQYF
TRBV10-2	TRBD2	few	CASSLAGGYGDNEQFF
TRBV29-1	NA	NA	CSVENPSGYGYTF
TRBV19	NA	many	CASSIAPPGGAQHF
TRBV20-1	NA	NA	CSARQSYEQYF
TRBV2	NA	NA	CASSVYPLEQYF
TRBV19	NA	NA	CASSIGFNYGYTF
TRBV11-1	TRBD2	NA	CASSAGLAVDNEQFF
TRBV15	TRBD1	few	CATSTPGQTYEQYF
TRBV29-1	NA	NA	CSVEWFETTYNEQFF
TRBV15	NA	NA	CATSRGMWDLGSYEQYF
TRBV2	NA	many	CASSTKHSVGF
TRBV19	NA	NA	CASNRRAAGSEQYF
TRBV19	NA	many	CVSSSKASPWQPQHF
TRBV15	NA	NA	CATSSPWEVRGYTF